These 5 T cell receptor beta chains were all obtained from the same sample, sequenced in a study of shared clonotypes between healthy human individuals. TCRdb's table, derived via immunoSEQ multiplex PCR, lists solely in-frame clones and lacks some. The data show approximately 2.5 million clones, with over 85% seen just once and 0.36% held by the top ten. Material for sequencing was naive CD4+ T cells from PBMCs. Specified subset: CD45RA+ positively selected. Receptors were obtained from a young man in good health. Some clones in this sample may be carry-over from other donors' samples.

CDR3 sequence: CASSSGQGYGNTIYF. The CDR3 DNA is TGCGCCAGCAGCTCAGGACAGGGGTACGGAAACACCATATATTTT. The chain employs TRBV5-1 and TRBJ1-3; 9 bases line up with TRBD1. Unmatched junction bases numbered 5, after V lost 3 bases and J lost 4 bases. The germline CDR1 and CDR2 sequences are SGHRS and YFSETQ. The CDR3 is made up of 15 amino acids.

This clone was seen only once. The CDR3 spells CASSPRPSSRLYNEQFF. In DNA form, the CDR3 reads TGTGCCAGCAGCCCCCGTCCCAGCAGTCGACTTTACAATGAGCAGTTCTTC. This rearrangement joins TRBV7-8 to TRBJ2-1; D is uncertain. V was shortened by 5 bases and J by 4 bases, with 21 bases between the two germline ends. The CDR3 is made up of 17 amino acids. Germline CDR1 and CDR2: SGHVS and FQNEAQ.

The chain uses TRBV11-3 and TRBJ2-2; 9 bases match TRBD1. After removal of 4 bases from V and 6 bases from J, the junction contained 3 bases not matched to a gene. The germline gives CDR1 SGHNT, CDR2 YENEEA. This CDR3 spans 14 amino acids. The CDR3 nucleotides are TGTGCCAGCAGCTCGAGACAGGGGGCCGGGGAGCTGTTTTTT. Translated, it gives CASSSRQGAGELFF.

This clone was observed once. The chain joins TRBV2 to TRBJ2-1; 11 nucleotides agree with TRBD1. The CDR3 length is 19 residues. The V gene end was trimmed by 9 bases and the J gene end by 3 bases; junction bases not matched to a gene: 19. Germline values: CDR1 SNHLY, CDR2 FYNNEI. The CDR3 loop is CARTQDRGQLAAIYNEQFF. As DNA, the CDR3 is TGTGCCAGGACCCAGGACAGGGGGCAACTAGCGGCGATCTACAATGAGCAGTTCTTC.

This clone has a single count. The chain combines TRBV18 with TRBJ2-1; 7 bases fit TRBD1. V lost 6 bases and J lost 4; bases outside the gene matches: 18. Germline CDR1 is KGHSH and CDR2 is LQKENI. The CDR3 runs to 18 residues. The DNA for the CDR3 is TGTGCCAGCTCCCACAGGGGCGGGTTCGAGAGCTTTTACAATGAGCAGTTCTTC. Its translation: CASSHRGGFESFYNEQFF.